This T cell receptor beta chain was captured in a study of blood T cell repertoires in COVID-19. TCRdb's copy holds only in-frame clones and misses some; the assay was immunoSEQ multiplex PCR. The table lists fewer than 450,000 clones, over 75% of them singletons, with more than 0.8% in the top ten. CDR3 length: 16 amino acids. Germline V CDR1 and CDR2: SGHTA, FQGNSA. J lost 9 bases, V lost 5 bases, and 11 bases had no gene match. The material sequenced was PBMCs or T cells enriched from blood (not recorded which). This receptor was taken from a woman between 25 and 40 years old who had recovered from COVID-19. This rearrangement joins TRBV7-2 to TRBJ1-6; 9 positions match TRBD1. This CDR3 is CASSPIDRGNGSPLHF. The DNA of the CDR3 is TGTGCCAGCAGCCCAATTGACAGGGGGAACGGTTCACCCCTCCACTTT.